This entry features one T cell receptor beta chain sequence. The antigen remains undetermined. The source of the sample is a study of T cell responses to AZD1222 COVID-19 vaccine. General study findings and limits: The study found vaccine-associated CD4 TCRs spanning spike, dominant at 160-218 and 743-854. The peak T cell response came first, and repertoires were sampled only after it.

With 2 bases removed from V and 7 bases from J, the gap between germline ends came to 9 bases. This CDR3 contains 14 residues. CDR1 MNHEY and CDR2 SVGAGI come from the germline V gene. Clones were read by immunoSEQ multiplex PCR, and TCRdb kept only the in-frame ones, dropping some. The sample records about 150,000 clones, approximately 88% being singletons. The clonotype originates from an adult in good health. The J gene is TRBJ1-6, the V gene TRBV6-5; D call uncertain. The sequencing used peripheral blood, collected on day 0 of AZD1222 vaccination. In DNA form, the CDR3 reads TGTGCCAGCAGTTACGGAGGGAGGAATTCACCCCTCCACTTT. Residues: CASSYGGRNSPLHF.